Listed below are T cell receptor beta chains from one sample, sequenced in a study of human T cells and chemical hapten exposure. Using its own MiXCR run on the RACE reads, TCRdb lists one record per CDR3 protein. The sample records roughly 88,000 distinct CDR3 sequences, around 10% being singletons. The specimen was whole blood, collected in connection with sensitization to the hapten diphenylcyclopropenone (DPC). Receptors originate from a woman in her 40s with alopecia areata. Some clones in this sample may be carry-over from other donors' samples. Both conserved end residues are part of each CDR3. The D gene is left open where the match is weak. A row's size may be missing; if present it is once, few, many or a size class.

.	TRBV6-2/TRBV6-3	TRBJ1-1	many	CASTYALRRRNTEAFF	TGTGCCAGCACCTACGCCCTGAGGCGACGGAACACTGAAGCTTTCTTT
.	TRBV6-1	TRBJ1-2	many	CASSEFPRQDYGYTF	TGTGCCAGCAGTGAATTCCCGAGACAGGACTATGGCTACACCTTC
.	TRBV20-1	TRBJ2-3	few	CSARDPKTVTDTQYF	TGCAGTGCTAGAGATCCCAAGACGGTCACAGATACGCAGTATTTT
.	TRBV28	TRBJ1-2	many	CASSLQLNYGYTF	TGTGCCAGCAGTTTGCAGCTTAACTATGGCTACACCTTC
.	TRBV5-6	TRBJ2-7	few	CASSHPSQTLYEQYF	TGTGCCAGCAGCCACCCCTCACAGACACTCTACGAGCAGTACTTC
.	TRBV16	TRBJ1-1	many	CASSQERQGTEAFF	TGTGCCAGCAGCCAAGAAAGGCAGGGCACTGAAGCTTTCTTT
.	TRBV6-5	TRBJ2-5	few	CASSYSPGQETQYF	TGTGCCAGCAGTTACTCCCCGGGTCAGGAGACCCAGTACTTC
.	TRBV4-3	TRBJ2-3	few	CASSQGPAYISTDTQYF	TGCGCCAGCAGCCAAGGTCCAGCGTATATTAGCACAGATACGCAGTATTTT
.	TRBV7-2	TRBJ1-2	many	CASSLRGPTF	TGTGCCAGCAGCCTCCGCGGTCCCACCTTC
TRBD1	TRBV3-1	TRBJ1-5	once	CASSQGDRRQPQHF	TGTGCCAGCAGCCAAGGGGACAGGCGTCAGCCCCAGCATTTT
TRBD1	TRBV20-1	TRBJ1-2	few	CSARHRGNGYTF	TGCAGTGCTAGACACAGGGGCAATGGCTACACCTTC
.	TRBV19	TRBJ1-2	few	CASSTNGQTNYGYTF	TGTGCCAGTAGTACCAATGGACAGACTAACTATGGCTACACCTTC
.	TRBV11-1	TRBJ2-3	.	CASSLAGAGISDTQYF	TGTGCCAGCAGCTTAGCTGGGGCAGGGATTTCAGATACGCAGTATTTT
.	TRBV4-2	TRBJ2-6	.	CASSQARGGSGANVLTF	TGTGCCAGCAGCCAAGCAAGAGGGGGCTCTGGGGCCAACGTCCTGACTTTC
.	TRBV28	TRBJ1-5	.	CASSFGPNQPQHF	TGTGCCAGCAGTTTTGGTCCGAATCAGCCCCAGCATTTT
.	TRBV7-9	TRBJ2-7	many	CASSSGSEQYF	TGTGCCAGCAGCTCGGGATCCGAGCAGTACTTC
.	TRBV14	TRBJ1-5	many	CASSPPVIGSNQPQHF	TGTGCCAGCAGCCCTCCAGTCATTGGTAGCAATCAGCCCCAGCATTTT
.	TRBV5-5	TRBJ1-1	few	CASSLVLARGAEAFF	TGTGCCAGCAGCTTGGTCCTGGCTCGGGGCGCTGAAGCTTTCTTT
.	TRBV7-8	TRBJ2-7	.	CASSPQGLYEQYF	TGTGCCAGCAGCCCCCAGGGGCTCTACGAGCAGTACTTC
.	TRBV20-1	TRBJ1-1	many	CSAPVPNTEAFF	TGCAGTGCTCCTGTCCCGAACACTGAAGCTTTCTTT
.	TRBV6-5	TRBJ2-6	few	CASSYSQHSGANVLTF	TGTGCCAGCAGTTACTCTCAGCACTCTGGGGCCAACGTCCTGACTTTC
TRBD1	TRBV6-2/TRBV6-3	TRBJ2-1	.	CASSSDRGFYNEQFF	TGTGCCAGCAGTTCGGACAGGGGCTTTTACAATGAGCAGTTCTTC
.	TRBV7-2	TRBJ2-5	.	CASSLGAETQYF	TGTGCCAGCAGCTTAGGGGCCGAGACCCAGTACTTC
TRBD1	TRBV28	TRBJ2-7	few	CASNAPGQGLYEQYF	TGTGCCAGCAATGCTCCGGGACAGGGGCTCTACGAGCAGTACTTC
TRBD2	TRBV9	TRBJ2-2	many	CASSVEGLAGTGELFF	TGTGCCAGCAGCGTAGAAGGACTAGCGGGGACCGGGGAGCTGTTTTTT
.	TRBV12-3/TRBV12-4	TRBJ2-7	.	CASSTSYLTYEQYF	TGTGCCAGCAGTACAAGCTACCTCACCTACGAGCAGTACTTC
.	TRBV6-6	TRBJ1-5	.	CASSYTKGANQPQHF	TGTGCCAGCAGTTACACCAAGGGAGCCAATCAGCCCCAGCATTTT
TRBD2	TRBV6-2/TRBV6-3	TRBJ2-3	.	CASRAGGTDTQYF	TGTGCCAGCAGAGCGGGGGGCACAGATACGCAGTATTTT
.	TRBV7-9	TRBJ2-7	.	CASSSEGGGRLGEQYF	TGTGCCAGCAGCTCCGAAGGAGGAGGGCGGCTTGGCGAGCAGTACTTC
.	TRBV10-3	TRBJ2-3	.	CAISDFRILLDATDTQYF	TGTGCCATCAGTGACTTCCGGATTCTTCTGGACGCCACAGATACGCAGTATTTT
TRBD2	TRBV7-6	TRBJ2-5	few	CASSPERGPPETQYF	TGTGCCAGCAGCCCAGAGCGGGGTCCCCCAGAGACCCAGTACTTC
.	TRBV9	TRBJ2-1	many	CASSVGGVGEQFF	TGTGCCAGCAGCGTAGGTGGGGTGGGCGAGCAGTTCTTC